This T cell receptor beta chain was identified during a study of CD8 T cells in Susac syndrome. A remark on this clonotype: The target antigen is unknown.

Reverse transcription of about 0.45 to 1 ug RNA was carried out with random hexamers. MiXCR was run by TCRdb on the immunoSEQ multiplex PCR reads, yielding one entry per CDR3 protein. The sample has 200,000 to 300,000 distinct CDR3 sequences, less than 96% seen once. Notes on the study in general: Within Susac syndrome CD4+ T cell repertoires, clonal expansion was not evident.

CDR3 length: 14 residues. V was cut by 4 bases and J by 0 bases, with 11 bases left in between. Per the germline V gene, CDR1 is DFQATT and CDR2 is SNEGSKA (reference sequence). Sequencing of TCR beta covered CD8+ and CD4+ T cells obtained from blood. Patients with Susac syndrome met the recently defined diagnostic criteria for definite or probable disease. FACS was used to enrich TEMRA cells, whereas the CD8+ and CD4+ T cells were obtained by negative isolation. The clonotype originates from a human donor with Susac syndrome. This rearrangement joins TRBV20-1 to TRBJ2-3; D is unclear. Material for sequencing was CD4+ T cells from PBMCs. Written as DNA, the CDR3 is TGCAGTGCTAAAGGTTATGACAGCACAGATACGCAGTATTTT. Amino acid sequence: CSAKGYDSTDTQYF.